The 2 T cell receptor beta chains below come from one sample, sequenced in a study of control samples from healthy donors and cancer patients. The method was immunoSEQ multiplex PCR; TCRdb's version includes in-frame clones alone and lacks a portion of them. The repertoire holds 100,000 to 150,000 clones, about 90% seen once, with around 1.8% in the top ten. Sequenced: blood. Source of these receptors: a man between 18 and 29 years old in good health.

This clone showed up just once. The chain uses TRBV3-1 (or the pseudogene TRBV3-2) and TRBJ2-7; the D is unclear. CDR1 LGHDT and CDR2 YNNKEL come from the germline V gene (reference sequence). The CDR3 consists of 13 residues. Trimming cost V 4 bases and J 3 bases, with 10 bases left between them. The CDR3 nucleotides are TGTGCCAGCAGCCGTCAACAGTTCTACGAGCAGTACTTC. Amino acid sequence: CASSRQQFYEQYF.

The rearrangement uses TRBV15 and TRBJ1-5; D is perhaps TRBD1 (6 bases). CDR3 length equals 16 residues. The V gene's germline CDR1 is LNHNV and CDR2 YYDKDF (reference sequence). Trimming stripped 3 bases from V and 0 bases from J, with 12 bases between. The CDR3 is CATSRLTGFSNQPQHF. As DNA, the CDR3 is TGTGCCACCAGCAGGCTCACAGGGTTTAGCAATCAGCCCCAGCATTTT.